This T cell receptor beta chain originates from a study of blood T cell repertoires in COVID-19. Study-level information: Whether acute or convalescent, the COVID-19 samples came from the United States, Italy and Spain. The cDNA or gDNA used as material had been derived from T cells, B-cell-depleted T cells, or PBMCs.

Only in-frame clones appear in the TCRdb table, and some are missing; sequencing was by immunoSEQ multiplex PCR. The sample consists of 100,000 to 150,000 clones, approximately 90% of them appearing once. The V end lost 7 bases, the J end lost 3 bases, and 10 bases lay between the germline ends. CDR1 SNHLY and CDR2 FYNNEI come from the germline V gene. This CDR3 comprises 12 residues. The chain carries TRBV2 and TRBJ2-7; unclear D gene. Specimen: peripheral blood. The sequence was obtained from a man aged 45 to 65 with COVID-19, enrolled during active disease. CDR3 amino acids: CASTSSGYEQYV. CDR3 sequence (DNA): TGTGCCAGCACCTCTTCGGGCTACGAGCAGTACGTC.